Listed below are T cell receptor beta chains from one sample, sequenced in a study of T cells after yellow fever vaccination. Each CDR3 protein is one row after TCRdb ran MiXCR on the 5' RACE reads. The table includes about 300,000 distinct CDR3 sequences, 8.7% detected once. This material consisted of CD4+ T cells sorted from PBMCs, taken 5 days after the yellow fever booster vaccination. These receptors all come from a man aged 18 to 29 who received the YFV17D yellow fever vaccine. CDR3s leave out the opening cysteine and the closing phenylalanine or tryptophan.

>TRBV4-2|TRBJ2-1
ASSQFNIGQGDNEQL
>TRBV20-1|TRBJ1-6
SARDPGQGGSPLH
>TRBV20-1|TRBJ2-5
SAREGLHQETQY
>TRBV20-1|TRBJ1-1
SARDPQGTEAF
>TRBV11-2|TRBJ2-1
ASSFLVYNEQF
>TRBV6-5|TRBJ1-2
ATRRDSYGYT
>TRBV6-5|TRBJ2-5
ASSGDRRFRETQY
>TRBV4-2|TRBJ2-5
ASSQGATLQETQY
>TRBV7-3|TRBJ2-1
ASSLMLAMGNNEQF
>TRBV4-3|TRBJ2-2
ASSQEGADTGELF
>TRBV19|TRBJ2-4
ASMNSVKNIQY
>TRBV7-9|TRBJ1-1
ASSLVGGLWIGTEAF
>TRBV6-6|TRBJ1-2
ASTRSGGYT
>TRBV6-6|TRBJ2-1
ASSYPPSSYNEQF
>TRBV4-3|TRBJ2-3
ASSRGGSGITDTQY
>TRBV5-1|TRBJ2-5
ASSLQPNQETQY
>TRBV12-3/TRBV12-4|TRBJ1-5
ASSKTGGDQPQH
>TRBV10-3|TRBJ2-5
AISELGETQY
>TRBV20-1|TRBJ2-3
SARATTGSEDTQY
>TRBV6-5|TRBJ1-4
ASSAGTDKKLF
>TRBV18|TRBJ1-1
ASSPRDGGNTEAF
>TRBV5-1|TRBJ2-2
ASTPAETNTGELF
>TRBV5-1|TRBJ2-5
ASSLETPQGAQY
>TRBV29-1|TRBJ1-2
SVEDRSIRVYGYT
>TRBV7-2|TRBJ2-1
ASSLAPAGGPNEQF
>TRBV7-2|TRBJ2-1
ACSSSGTRYNEQF
>TRBV3-1|TRBJ1-4
ASSLLAGMREKLF
>TRBV3-1|TRBJ2-7
ASSQVNRARYEQY
>TRBV7-9|TRBJ2-7
ASSLGGSYYEQY
>TRBV2|TRBJ1-1
ASSEAMNTEAF
>TRBV5-1|TRBJ1-2
ASSLEGAVSKNIYGYT
>TRBV14|TRBJ1-6
ASSQGARSSYNSPLH
>TRBV6-1|TRBJ2-7
ASSAQGNEQY
>TRBV7-2|TRBJ2-3
ASSLVTETDTQY
>TRBV28|TRBJ2-2
ASSLRQHTGELF
>TRBV5-1|TRBJ2-1
ASSLLADNEQF
>TRBV5-1|TRBJ2-7
ASRARDTTYEQY
>TRBV7-2|TRBJ2-5
ASSQVNRGKETQY
>TRBV5-4|TRBJ2-6
ASSSTGIPPGVLT
>TRBV14|TRBJ1-1
ASSQDFGGNTEAF
>TRBV25-1|TRBJ2-1
ASAGLWLDEQF
>TRBV14|TRBJ2-3
ASSQGGRQEY
>TRBV2|TRBJ1-4
ASATPGTVVGKLF
>TRBV12-3/TRBV12-4|TRBJ2-7
ASSMGGATEQY
>TRBV4-2|TRBJ1-2
ASSQVRRADYGYT
>TRBV18|TRBJ2-7
ATAVRGQTYEQY
>TRBV18|TRBJ1-4
ASSPMGREKLF
>TRBV12-1|TRBJ2-2
ASLFMGRAYSNTGELF